This is a list of T cell receptor beta chains from one sample in a study of shared clonotypes between healthy human individuals. Repertoires were generated with immunoSEQ multiplex PCR, while TCRdb's copy carries only in-frame clones and drops some. This table has fewer than 800,000 clones, roughly nine tenths appearing once. Sequencing was performed on naive CD8+ T cells sorted from blood. The receptors originated from a young man in good health. Each CDR3 is given with its conserved first and last residue. The order of the fields is J gene, V gene, clone size, D gene, CDR3 DNA, CDR3 protein. D genes are given only for firm matches. The listing skips clone size in some rows; elsewhere it reads once, few, many or a size class.

j_gene: TRBJ2-5
v_gene: TRBV6-4
abundance: NA
d_gene: TRBD1
CDR3nt: TGTGCCAGCATGTATCGACGCCTGGGACAGGGGGTTCCGCAAGAGACCCAGTACTTC
CDR3aa: CASMYRRLGQGVPQETQYF

j_gene: TRBJ2-7
v_gene: TRBV6-6
abundance: NA
d_gene: NA
CDR3nt: TGTGCCAGCAGTTACTCGATAGCAATATCCTACGAGCAGTACTTC
CDR3aa: CASSYSIAISYEQYF

j_gene: TRBJ2-7
v_gene: TRBV9
abundance: NA
d_gene: NA
CDR3nt: TGTGCCAGCAGCGTAGGAGGGCAGACCGCTCAGTACTTC
CDR3aa: CASSVGGQTAQYF

j_gene: TRBJ1-4
v_gene: TRBV19
abundance: NA
d_gene: NA
CDR3nt: TGTGCCAGTAGTATAGTTCTGGAGGCAACTAATGAAAAACTGTTTTTT
CDR3aa: CASSIVLEATNEKLFF

j_gene: TRBJ2-1
v_gene: TRBV29-1
abundance: NA
d_gene: NA
CDR3nt: TGCAGCGTCCTTCCAGGGGCAGGGAATGAGCAGTTCTTC
CDR3aa: CSVLPGAGNEQFF

j_gene: TRBJ2-2
v_gene: TRBV5-5
abundance: once
d_gene: TRBD2
CDR3nt: TGTGCCAGCAGCCCTCGACTAGCGGAGAACACCGGGGAGCTGTTTTTT
CDR3aa: CASSPRLAENTGELFF

j_gene: TRBJ2-7
v_gene: TRBV28
abundance: NA
d_gene: NA
CDR3nt: TGTGCCAGCAGTCCCGCTGACGCACACTACGAGCAGTACTTC
CDR3aa: CASSPADAHYEQYF

j_gene: TRBJ2-7
v_gene: TRBV23-1
abundance: NA
d_gene: NA
CDR3nt: TGCGCCAGCAGTCACCCGAGACTGTACAGTTACGAGCAGTACTTC
CDR3aa: CASSHPRLYSYEQYF

j_gene: TRBJ2-3
v_gene: TRBV27
abundance: NA
d_gene: NA
CDR3nt: TGTGCCAGCTCTTCCGACCGGAGCACAGATACGCAGTATTTT
CDR3aa: CASSSDRSTDTQYF

j_gene: TRBJ2-2
v_gene: TRBV19
abundance: NA
d_gene: NA
CDR3nt: TGTGCCAGTAGTATAGATAGCGGTAACACCGGGGAGCTGTTTTTT
CDR3aa: CASSIDSGNTGELFF

j_gene: TRBJ2-7
v_gene: TRBV28
abundance: NA
d_gene: NA
CDR3nt: TGTGCCAGCAGGGGGGGAGGGGGCTCCTCCTCAGCCTACGAGCAGTACTTC
CDR3aa: CASRGGGGSSSAYEQYF

j_gene: TRBJ2-7
v_gene: TRBV19
abundance: NA
d_gene: TRBD1
CDR3nt: TGTGCCAGTAGTATTGGACAGGGTTACGAGCAGTACTTC
CDR3aa: CASSIGQGYEQYF

j_gene: TRBJ2-7
v_gene: TRBV4-2
abundance: NA
d_gene: TRBD1
CDR3nt: TGTGCCAGCAGCCAAGATGGGACAGGATTCGACGAGCAGTACTTC
CDR3aa: CASSQDGTGFDEQYF

j_gene: TRBJ2-7
v_gene: TRBV7-6
abundance: NA
d_gene: NA
CDR3nt: TGTGCCAGCAGCCAGACAGGTTATCTCTACGAGCAGTACTTC
CDR3aa: CASSQTGYLYEQYF

j_gene: TRBJ2-7
v_gene: TRBV27
abundance: NA
d_gene: NA
CDR3nt: TGTGCCAGCAGTTTAGACAGAAGCTCCTACGAGCAGTACTTC
CDR3aa: CASSLDRSSYEQYF

j_gene: TRBJ1-5
v_gene: TRBV4-1
abundance: few
d_gene: NA
CDR3nt: TGCGCCAGCAGCCCGACAGAAGGCAATCAGCCCCAGCATTTT
CDR3aa: CASSPTEGNQPQHF

j_gene: TRBJ1-1
v_gene: TRBV4-2
abundance: NA
d_gene: NA
CDR3nt: TGTGCCAGCAGCCCAAGAGAGGGGTTGAACACTGAAGCTTTCTTT
CDR3aa: CASSPREGLNTEAFF

j_gene: TRBJ2-7
v_gene: TRBV9
abundance: NA
d_gene: NA
CDR3nt: TGTGCCAGCAGCCCAACCGGGACCCCCTACGAGCAGTACTTC
CDR3aa: CASSPTGTPYEQYF

j_gene: TRBJ1-2
v_gene: TRBV10-2
abundance: few
d_gene: NA
CDR3nt: TGCGCCAGCAGTGAAGGGTTGTTTAACTATGGCTACACCTTC
CDR3aa: CASSEGLFNYGYTF

j_gene: TRBJ2-5
v_gene: TRBV4-1
abundance: NA
d_gene: TRBD2
CDR3nt: TGCGCCAGCAGCCAAGAGCCTAGCGGCCAAGAGACCCAGTACTTC
CDR3aa: CASSQEPSGQETQYF

j_gene: TRBJ2-3
v_gene: TRBV6-5
abundance: NA
d_gene: NA
CDR3nt: TGTGCCAGCAGTTACTTGGCGAGGGGCACAGATACGCAGTATTTT
CDR3aa: CASSYLARGTDTQYF

j_gene: TRBJ2-7
v_gene: TRBV6-1
abundance: NA
d_gene: TRBD1
CDR3nt: TGTGCCAGCAGTGAAGTGGACAGGGGAAGCGGGACCTACGAGCAGTACTTC
CDR3aa: CASSEVDRGSGTYEQYF

j_gene: TRBJ1-2
v_gene: TRBV19
abundance: NA
d_gene: TRBD1
CDR3nt: TGTGCCAGTAGTACCGGGACAGGGTATGGCTACACCTTC
CDR3aa: CASSTGTGYGYTF

j_gene: TRBJ1-1
v_gene: TRBV29-1
abundance: NA
d_gene: NA
CDR3nt: TGCAGCCCGTTAATACTGGGTGAAGCTTTCTTT
CDR3aa: CSPLILGEAFF

j_gene: TRBJ2-7
v_gene: TRBV7-9
abundance: NA
d_gene: NA
CDR3nt: TGTGCCAGCAGCTACGGGCCGGGGGAGCAGTACTTC
CDR3aa: CASSYGPGEQYF

j_gene: TRBJ1-1
v_gene: TRBV28
abundance: NA
d_gene: TRBD1
CDR3nt: TGTGCCAGCAGTTTCCCGACAGGGGATGCTGAAGCTTTCTTT
CDR3aa: CASSFPTGDAEAFF

j_gene: TRBJ1-2
v_gene: TRBV28
abundance: NA
d_gene: TRBD1
CDR3nt: TGTGCCAGCAGTCACAGGGGGCGTCTTTATGGCTACACCTTC
CDR3aa: CASSHRGRLYGYTF

j_gene: TRBJ2-1
v_gene: TRBV9
abundance: NA
d_gene: NA
CDR3nt: TGTGCCAGCAGCGCGGGGGGGACAGTAAACAATGAGCAGTTCTTC
CDR3aa: CASSAGGTVNNEQFF

j_gene: TRBJ2-3
v_gene: TRBV27
abundance: once
d_gene: TRBD1
CDR3nt: TGTGCCAGCAGCTTCATCCGGACAGGGGGGGGAACAGATACGCAGTATTTT
CDR3aa: CASSFIRTGGGTDTQYF

j_gene: TRBJ2-1
v_gene: TRBV25-1
abundance: NA
d_gene: NA
CDR3nt: TGTGCCAGCCAAAGGGGGTACAATGAGCAGTTCTTC
CDR3aa: CASQRGYNEQFF

j_gene: TRBJ1-1
v_gene: TRBV4-3
abundance: NA
d_gene: NA
CDR3nt: TGCGCCAGCAGCCAAGAGGACCGCACTGAAGCTTTCTTT
CDR3aa: CASSQEDRTEAFF

j_gene: TRBJ2-5
v_gene: TRBV2
abundance: NA
d_gene: NA
CDR3nt: TGTGCCAGCAGTGAAGACACGGGGGTGGGAGAGACCCAGTACTTC
CDR3aa: CASSEDTGVGETQYF

j_gene: TRBJ1-3
v_gene: TRBV4-1
abundance: NA
d_gene: NA
CDR3nt: TGCGCCAGCAGCCAAGATTGGCAGGGCCGCTCTGGAAACACCATATATTTT
CDR3aa: CASSQDWQGRSGNTIYF

j_gene: TRBJ2-2
v_gene: TRBV7-2
abundance: NA
d_gene: NA
CDR3nt: TGTGCCAGCAGCTTAGTCCAGGGACTGAACACCGGGGAGCTGTTTTTT
CDR3aa: CASSLVQGLNTGELFF

j_gene: TRBJ2-5
v_gene: TRBV10-2
abundance: once
d_gene: NA
CDR3nt: TGCGCCAGCAGGGATAGCGGAGAGACCCAGTACTTC
CDR3aa: CASRDSGETQYF

j_gene: TRBJ2-7
v_gene: TRBV9
abundance: NA
d_gene: TRBD2
CDR3nt: TGTGCCAGCAGCCCGGGAGGACTAGCCTACGAGCAGTACTTC
CDR3aa: CASSPGGLAYEQYF

j_gene: TRBJ2-7
v_gene: TRBV10-1
abundance: NA
d_gene: TRBD1
CDR3nt: TGCGCCAGCAATGGGACAGGGGCGGCCTACGAGCAGTACTTC
CDR3aa: CASNGTGAAYEQYF

j_gene: TRBJ2-7
v_gene: TRBV6-6
abundance: NA
d_gene: TRBD1
CDR3nt: TGTGCCAGTCGGGACAGGGGCCTCTACGAGCAGTACTTC
CDR3aa: CASRDRGLYEQYF

j_gene: TRBJ2-4
v_gene: TRBV7-8
abundance: NA
d_gene: TRBD1
CDR3nt: TGTGCCAGCAGCCCGGCGGCTAGGGGGCGAGCCAAAAACATTCAGTACTTC
CDR3aa: CASSPAARGRAKNIQYF

j_gene: TRBJ2-7
v_gene: TRBV19
abundance: NA
d_gene: NA
CDR3nt: TGTGCCAGTAGTATGCAGATAGCCTACGAGCAGTACTTC
CDR3aa: CASSMQIAYEQYF

j_gene: TRBJ2-2
v_gene: TRBV7-9
abundance: few
d_gene: NA
CDR3nt: TGTGCCAGCAGCGCTGTTACCGGGGAGCTGTTTTTT
CDR3aa: CASSAVTGELFF

j_gene: TRBJ1-4
v_gene: TRBV15
abundance: NA
d_gene: NA
CDR3nt: TGTGCCACCAGCAGAGACACAGGGTTTTCTAATGAAAAACTGTTTTTT
CDR3aa: CATSRDTGFSNEKLFF

j_gene: TRBJ2-1
v_gene: TRBV27
abundance: NA
d_gene: TRBD2
CDR3nt: TGTGCCAGCAGTCCTAAACCGGGACTAGCGTGGGATGAGCAGTTCTTC
CDR3aa: CASSPKPGLAWDEQFF

j_gene: TRBJ2-1
v_gene: TRBV28
abundance: NA
d_gene: TRBD2
CDR3nt: TGTGCCAGCCGTAACCCGCGGGAGGGCAACGAGGAGCAGTTCTTC
CDR3aa: CASRNPREGNEEQFF

j_gene: TRBJ2-1
v_gene: TRBV7-2
abundance: NA
d_gene: NA
CDR3nt: TGTGCCAGCAGCTTAAGGGTAGACTTCTCGTTAGAGCAGTTCTTC
CDR3aa: CASSLRVDFSLEQFF

j_gene: TRBJ2-7
v_gene: TRBV28
abundance: NA
d_gene: NA
CDR3nt: TGTGCCAGCAGTTTAAATTTGTTGGACAGCGACGGGCAGTACTTC
CDR3aa: CASSLNLLDSDGQYF

j_gene: TRBJ2-1
v_gene: TRBV18
abundance: NA
d_gene: TRBD2
CDR3nt: TGTGCCAGCTCACCACCGGTCGGGGGAGGGTACAATGAGCAGTTCTTC
CDR3aa: CASSPPVGGGYNEQFF

j_gene: TRBJ1-5
v_gene: TRBV5-8
abundance: few
d_gene: NA
CDR3nt: TGTGCCAGCAGCTTGGGGGTTGATCAGCCCCAGCATTTT
CDR3aa: CASSLGVDQPQHF

j_gene: TRBJ2-2
v_gene: TRBV25-1
abundance: NA
d_gene: TRBD1
CDR3nt: TGTGCCAGCAGTGAATTTGGGACAGGGTCTCTTACCGGGGAGCTGTTTTTT
CDR3aa: CASSEFGTGSLTGELFF

j_gene: TRBJ1-1
v_gene: TRBV5-4
abundance: NA
d_gene: NA
CDR3nt: TGTGCCAGCAGGACCGGAGAACTTGAAGAAGCTTTCTTT
CDR3aa: CASRTGELEEAFF

j_gene: TRBJ2-7
v_gene: TRBV9
abundance: NA
d_gene: NA
CDR3nt: TGTGCCAGCACCAACGGCTACGAGCAGTACTTC
CDR3aa: CASTNGYEQYF

j_gene: TRBJ2-1
v_gene: TRBV7-9
abundance: NA
d_gene: NA
CDR3nt: TGTGCCAGCAGCGCCCGAAATTTTCCCGCAGAACGGGGGTACAATGAGCAGTTCTTC
CDR3aa: CASSARNFPAERGYNEQFF

j_gene: TRBJ1-5
v_gene: TRBV11-2
abundance: NA
d_gene: TRBD1
CDR3nt: TGTGCCAGCAGCCAACATCCCCGGGACAGGGGGCCGTTCAATCAGCCCCAGCATTTT
CDR3aa: CASSQHPRDRGPFNQPQHF

j_gene: TRBJ2-7
v_gene: TRBV4-1
abundance: NA
d_gene: TRBD1
CDR3nt: TGCGCCAGCAGCCACCGGACAGGGAGCTACGAGCAGTACTTC
CDR3aa: CASSHRTGSYEQYF

j_gene: TRBJ2-3
v_gene: TRBV27
abundance: NA
d_gene: NA
CDR3nt: TGTGCCAGCAGTCCCCCCCCGATGGATACGCAGTATTTT
CDR3aa: CASSPPPMDTQYF

j_gene: TRBJ2-5
v_gene: TRBV5-4
abundance: NA
d_gene: NA
CDR3nt: TGTGCCAGCAGCTTGGCCGAAGAGACCCAGTACTTC
CDR3aa: CASSLAEETQYF

j_gene: TRBJ2-7
v_gene: TRBV6-1
abundance: NA
d_gene: NA
CDR3nt: TGTGCCAGCTTTATGTCCCCCTACGAGCAGTACTTC
CDR3aa: CASFMSPYEQYF

j_gene: TRBJ2-7
v_gene: TRBV19
abundance: NA
d_gene: TRBD1
CDR3nt: TGTGCCAGTAGTGCCGCGGACAGGGACCACGAGCAGTACTTC
CDR3aa: CASSAADRDHEQYF

j_gene: TRBJ2-7
v_gene: TRBV2
abundance: NA
d_gene: TRBD1
CDR3nt: TGTGCCAGCAGTGATCCGGGACAGGGAATCAACGAGCAGTACTTC
CDR3aa: CASSDPGQGINEQYF

j_gene: TRBJ2-7
v_gene: TRBV9
abundance: NA
d_gene: NA
CDR3nt: TGTGCCAGCAGCGTTAGTCCAAATCCGGATTACGAGCAGTACTTC
CDR3aa: CASSVSPNPDYEQYF